This record covers a single T cell receptor (beta chain). Its antigen is undetermined. The data belong to a study of monozygotic twins with cystic fibrosis. Germline CDR1 MNHEY, CDR2 SVGAGI. The CDR3 is 15 residues long. V was trimmed by 0 bases and J by 3 bases, leaving 12 bases between them. Using immunoSEQ multiplex PCR, the repertoire was profiled, and TCRdb retains in-frame clones only, with some absent. The data contain about 30,000 clones, about 85% of them singletons. Study-wide results and limits: Nucleotide-identical clonotype sharing was significantly higher within monozygotic CF twin pairs than between unrelated CF individuals. Co-twins had the most similar V usage for 13 of 16 pairs, J for 8. Shared CDR3 numbers were not associated with age, concordance or severity. The repertoire was suggested to be naive-dominated, clonality median around 0.01.

This sequence was found in a girl aged 2 to 9 with cystic fibrosis. Sequencing was done on a sample of blood. The chain combines TRBV6-5 with TRBJ2-7; a weak D match, TRBD1 (5 bases). The CDR3 DNA reads as TGTGCCAGCAGTTACTCGACAGAACAAGACTACGAGCAGTACTTC. Amino acids: CASSYSTEQDYEQYF.